The present T cell receptor (beta chain) was sequenced within a study of vaccination effects on CD4 cells after COVID-19. Overall study findings and caveats: Marked contraction was observed in infection-induced and vaccine-induced clones late after vaccination.

V was clipped by 1 base and J by 0 bases, with 3 bases between them. From germline, CDR1 is SGHTA and CDR2 FQGNSA. CDR3 length equals 13 residues. Prior to sequencing, the ViraFEST assay stimulated PBMC with viral peptide pools, which expanded the antigen-specific CD4+ T cells. Isolation of CD4+ T cells took place after nine to ten days of culture. Neither prior SARS-CoV-2 infection nor positive nucleocapsid antibodies were present in the vaccine recipients. This clone is a singleton in its sample. Antigen specificity is unknown. Produced via immunoSEQ multiplex PCR; TCRdb's table is partial and in-frame only. Of approximately 30,000 clones in the sample, less than 80% were seen once.

The chain is built from TRBV7-2 and TRBJ1-1, with unresolved D. The receptor's source is a human donor who received a COVID-19 vaccine. The input for sequencing was CD4+ T cells from PBMCs cultured with HCoV-OC43 spike peptides, taken before COVID-19 vaccination. Regarding subset: HCoV-OC43 spike overlapping peptide pool stimulation. CDR3 coding DNA: TGTGCCAGCAGCTTAGACCTGAACACTGAAGCTTTCTTT. As protein: CASSLDLNTEAFF.